Reported below is one T cell receptor beta chain. Its binding antigen is unknown. Per-base qualities were not stored, and no clone one base away is much larger. This entry is derived from a study of blood T cell repertoires in COVID-19 (dated by TCRdb to about 2020). Broadly, across the study: The collaborator samples originated in the United States, Italy and Spain and spanned the acute and convalescent phases of COVID-19. The prospective study material was composed of cDNA or gDNA derived from T cells, B-cell-depleted T cells, or PBMCs. The dataset comprised deeply sampled blood TCRbeta repertoires from subjects exposed to, actively infected with, or recovered from COVID-19. The repertoires were made available in a free public database intended to serve as a resource for research on the immune response to SARS-CoV-2. Samples came from the ongoing ImmuneRACE study (first 160 participants) plus 1,254 subjects from 6 global collaborators. Sample metadata almost always included a de-identified subject ID, COVID-19 status, age in years and sex. Where HLA class I and class II types were available, the types were taken from metadata supplied by the sample provider, not from assay-based typing. Broader findings and caveats from the paper: The amount of clinical and demographic metadata varied by source and participant and was provided uncurated.

The immunoSEQ Assay, a bias-controlled multiplex PCR, was used to amplify TCRbeta CDR3 regions from genomic DNA. The published analysis was carried out like this. Nucleated cell counts per sample were estimated from amplification of reference gene primers within the assay. To quantify the absolute abundance of each unique TCRbeta CDR3 rearrangement, sequence reads were collapsed and filtered. For each sample, productive Simpson clonality was calculated as the square root of Simpson's diversity index over productive rearrangements. TCRdb took over this immuneACCESS table, retaining in-frame rearrangements with V and J assigned. Such tables are incomplete; in checked studies, under half of the missing clones stem from an unresolved V gene, and the remainder is unexplained. That table gives V, J and clone size, and the DNA gave D and trimming. The sample data list roughly 150,000 clones, and roughly four fifths of these were observed just once. Together, the top ten hold roughly 9.6% of the sample.

Whole blood was collected in K2EDTA tubes by collaborating institutions according to the institutions' own protocols. For TCRbeta analysis, collaborators shipped samples in one of three forms: frozen whole blood, isolated PBMCs, or DNA extracted from either of those sample types. Germline trimming amounts to 5 bases on V and 3 bases on J, with 8 as the count of junction bases outside the gene matches. Inclusive of the bounding cysteine and phenylalanine, the CDR3 is 16 residues long. Only the CDR3 part of the read is kept: 48 bases, read in frame from the first base. For CDR1 and CDR2, the germline V gene (reference sequence) lists SEHNR and FQNEAQ.

Recombination connected TRBV7-9 to TRBJ2-2; TRBD1 fits 8 bases in the junction. The sequenced material came from peripheral blood. The receptor was isolated from a man aged 60 to 69 with active or convalescent COVID-19. The bases are TGTGCCAGCAGCCCGAACAGGGGGGCGGACACCGGGGAGCTGTTTTTT. Its amino acids are CASSPNRGADTGELFF.